What follows describes a single T cell receptor beta chain. Antigen specificity is unknown. This may stem from a read error, because a much larger clone lies one nucleotide away. This CDR3 has 12 residues. Trimming removed 0 bases from V and 4 bases from J, with 3 bases in between. CDR1 and CDR2 from the germline V gene are SGHAT and FQNNGV. This entry belongs to a study of shared clonotypes between healthy human individuals. Whole-study results and caveats: It was anticipated that sequencing depth would influence how many clonotypes donors shared.

The material for each subset, its genomic DNA, was split evenly across several immunoSEQ plates. Assay used: immunoSEQ multiplex PCR; TCRdb lists only in-frame clones, some missing. The table has some 2 million clones, approximately 95% seen once; the top ten hold 0.1% to 0.15%. All of the donors resided in Nashville, Tennessee, and each was a Caucasian adult. Naive CD4+ cells were CD45RA-selected; the remaining cells were memory. Specimen: naive CD4+ T cells sorted from blood. Stated subset: CD45RA+ positively selected. The TCR comes from a man aged 18 to 30 in good health. This rearrangement joins TRBV11-2 to TRBJ1-1; D is uncertain. CDR3 DNA: TGTGCCAGCAGCTTAGATCTCACTGAAGCTTTCTTT. This gives the protein CASSLDLTEAFF.